This T cell receptor beta chain was identified during a study of control samples from healthy donors and cancer patients. Profiling relied on immunoSEQ multiplex PCR, and the TCRdb table lists in-frame clones only, not all of them. This sample has about 51,000 clones, with 88% found just once. The CDR3 runs 14 residues. Trimming took 6 bases from V and 3 from J; bases not matched to a gene: 4. CDR1 and CDR2 from the germline V gene are MNHEY and SVGEGT. This rearrangement joins TRBV6-2 or TRBV6-3 to TRBJ2-7; 11 bases match TRBD2. This TCR was sampled from a man aged 50-59 years with head and neck cancer. Sequencing was performed on PBMCs. This chain's CDR3 is CASSLLAGVYEQYF. The CDR3 nucleotides read TGTGCCAGCAGCCTACTAGCGGGGGTCTACGAGCAGTACTTC.